This paragraph covers one TCR beta chain sequence. The data originate from a study of T cell changes during pregnancy in multiple sclerosis. The protocol was immunoSEQ multiplex PCR, while the TCRdb copy is restricted to in-frame clones and leaves out a portion. The sample yields 50,000 to 80,000 clones, 91% seen once. The sequencing here drew on CD8+ T cells from peripheral blood mononuclear cells, taken before pregnancy. The source is a female donor with multiple sclerosis, enrolled in a pregnancy study.

The CDR3: CAISAGGQETQYF. CDR3 sequence (DNA): TGTGCCATCAGTGCAGGGGGCCAAGAGACCCAGTACTTC. The chain uses TRBV10-3 and TRBJ2-5; 7 positions match TRBD1. The germline CDR1 and CDR2 sequences are ENHRY and SYGVKD. The CDR3 has 13 residues. J lost 1 base, V lost 4 bases, and 0 bases had no gene match.